This TCR beta chain was identified in a study of vaccination and CD4 T cells after COVID-19 (dated by TCRdb to between 2021 and 2024). In terms of the full investigation: Every convalescent patient had a positive nasal swab PCR test for SARS-CoV-2, with mild disease in nine patients and severe disease in one. The convalescent cohort included six males and four females, with two Hispanic individuals, seven Caucasians, two Asians and one multiracial person. Participants received two doses of either the Pfizer-BioNTech BNT162b2 vaccine (n=8) or the Moderna mRNA-1273 vaccine (n=2). Post-COVID blood samples were collected from convalescent patients a median of approximately 93 days after diagnosis, with a range of roughly 35 to 180 days. The time from the second vaccine dose to post-vaccine blood sampling had a median of roughly 77 days and ranged from about 12 to 241 days. Culture stimuli were overlapping spike peptide pools from SARS-CoV-2 and from the common cold coronaviruses HCoV-NL63, HCoV-OC43 and HCoV-229E. As controls, cultures received a CEFX viral epitope pool (the positive control), an HIV-1 Nef peptide pool (the negative control), or no peptide at all. In 10 COVID-19 convalescent patients and a handful of infection-naive healthy vaccine recipients, the spike-specific CD4+ TCR repertoire before mRNA vaccination was compared with the repertoire after mRNA vaccination.

In light of the paper, this sample's treatment or condition label describes: roughly nine-day PBMC culture with coronavirus spike peptide pools or control peptides (ViraFEST assay). To expand antigen-specific T cells with peptide pools and then pick out the expanded clonotypes through TCR sequencing, the study relied on the ViraFEST assay. The convalescent patients' positive SARS-CoV-2 PCR tests fell between March and December 2020, which was before the Alpha, Beta and Delta variants emerged in the United States. Each well held some 2 million PBMCs cultured in IMDM containing roughly 5% human AB serum and around 9.2 IU/ml IL-2, with approximately 9.2 ug/ml peptide pools added. On days 3 and 7, half of the culture medium was replaced with fresh IL-2-containing medium. After 9 to 10 days of culture, CD4+ T cells were isolated by negative selection using the EasySep CD4+ T cell isolation kit. Ficoll-Paque Plus gradient centrifugation was used to isolate PBMCs from whole blood, and the isolated PBMCs were then either used fresh or cryopreserved at -140C. Triplicate wells were generally used for each culture condition.

The full study reports these points: The study included relatively few convalescent patients and did not analyze early timepoints after natural infection. Among the post-vaccine SARS-CoV-2-reactive clones in convalescent patients, a median about 87% showed up only after vaccination, which suggests vaccine-specific priming. Although the median number of SARS-CoV-2-reactive clonotypes went up from some 23 after infection to some 38 after vaccination, the increase was not significant. In convalescent patients, nearly all vaccine-specific clones (304 of 307) were found to be mono-reactive for SARS-CoV-2 spike rather than cross-reactive with common cold coronaviruses.

Counted from cysteine to phenylalanine, this CDR3 has 13 amino acids. The read is trimmed to its CDR3 DNA, 39 bases read in frame from base 1. The germline V gene sets CDR1 to SNHLY and CDR2 to FYNNEI. The V end loses 2 bases and the J end loses 1 base, and a stretch of 5 bases separates them. Receptors were amplified or captured by PCR. DNA from cultured CD4+ T cells was subjected to TCR sequencing with the Oncomine TCR Beta short-read assay at the Johns Hopkins FTIC core. The QIAamp micro DNA kit was used to extract genomic DNA from the cultured CD4+ T cells. The Oncomine TCR Beta libraries from cultured CD4+ T cells were pooled using unique dual indexes and then sequenced on an Illumina iSeq 100. The study's processing was this. Non-productive sequences were removed, and CDR3s not starting with C, not ending with F or W, or shorter than 7 amino acids were discarded. Antigen-specific clonotypes were identified using the MANAFEST web application through comparison of peptide-stimulated wells with reference and other culture wells. An FDR below 0.05, an odds ratio above 5, and a productive frequency above 0.1% in at least two of three replicate wells were required for clones to be considered positive. A clonotype counted as cross-reactive if it showed significant expansion both in the SARS-CoV-2 spike wells and in at least one common cold coronavirus spike condition. Using R version 3.6.1, CDR3 homology was evaluated through Levenshtein distances (stringdist) along with unrooted phylogenetic trees (ape). Using fastp trimming at Q25 and MiXCR clonotype assembly, TCRdb reanalyzed the public sequencing data and kept in-frame beta chains. Entries that share a CDR3 protein sequence are merged under the most common genes and DNA. Here the V and J calls rest on TCRdb's processing, not on the authors' analysis. This sample gives some 15,000 distinct CDR3 sequences in total; around 58% of them show up just once. Of the sample, about 14% falls within the top ten clones.

This clonotype was counted only a few times. Its specific antigen is unknown. The input lacks base qualities; no much larger clone sits a single base away. The sequenced sample was CD4+ T cells from blood, cultured in vitro. The TCR originated in a human donor who had recovered from COVID-19. The chain is assembled from TRBV2 and TRBJ2-5, with no confident D gene call. The sequenced DNA: TGTGCCAGCAGTGAACTCGGCCAAGAGACCCAGTACTTC. Its translation is CASSELGQETQYF. When the CDR3 is completed using the reference TRBV2 and TRBJ2-5 genes on either side, the full variable domain is EPEVTQTPSHQVTQMGQEVILRCVPISNHLYFYWYRQILGQKVEFLVSFYNNEISEKSEIFDDQFSVERPDGSNFTLKIRSTKLEDSAMYFCASSELGQETQYFGPGTRLLVL.